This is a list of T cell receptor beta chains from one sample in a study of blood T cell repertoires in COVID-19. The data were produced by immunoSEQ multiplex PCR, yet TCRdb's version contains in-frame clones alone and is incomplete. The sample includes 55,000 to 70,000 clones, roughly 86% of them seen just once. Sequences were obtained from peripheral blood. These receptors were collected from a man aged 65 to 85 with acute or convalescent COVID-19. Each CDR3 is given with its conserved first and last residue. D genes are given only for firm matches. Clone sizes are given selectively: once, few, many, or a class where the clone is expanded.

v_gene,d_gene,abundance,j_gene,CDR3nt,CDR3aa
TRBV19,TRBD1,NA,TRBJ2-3,TGTGCCAGTAGTGCCCGGGACAGGGGGTATACAGATACGCAGTATTTT,CASSARDRGYTDTQYF
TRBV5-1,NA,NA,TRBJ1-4,TGCGCCAGCAGCTTTACCGGGACTCCGCGTGAAAAACTGTTTTTT,CASSFTGTPREKLFF
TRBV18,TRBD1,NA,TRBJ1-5,TGTGCCAGCTCACCAGGGACAGGGGGACGGGATCATCAGCCCCAGCATTTT,CASSPGTGGRDHQPQHF
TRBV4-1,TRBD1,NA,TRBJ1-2,TGCGCCAGCAGCCAAGCTAGGGGGCAAGACTATGGCTACACCTTC,CASSQARGQDYGYTF
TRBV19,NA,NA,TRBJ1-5,TGTGCCAGTAGTATTGGGGGGGGAGGGCCCCAGCATTTT,CASSIGGGGPQHF
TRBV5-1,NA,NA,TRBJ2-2,TGCGCCAGCAGCTTGGCCCATCGACTGAACACCGGGGAGCTGTTTTTT,CASSLAHRLNTGELFF
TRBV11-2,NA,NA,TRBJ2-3,TGTGCCAGCAGCTTAGATCTAGTTCGAGCAGATACGCAGTATTTT,CASSLDLVRADTQYF
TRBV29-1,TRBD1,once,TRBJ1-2,TGCAGCGTTGAACCAGGGGGGTATGGCTACACCTTC,CSVEPGGYGYTF
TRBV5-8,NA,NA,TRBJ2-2,TGTGCCAGCAGCTCTCAACGGACTACGAACACCGGGGAGCTGTTTTTT,CASSSQRTTNTGELFF
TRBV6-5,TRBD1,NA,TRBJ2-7,TGTGCCACCAGGACAGGGACAGTTTACGAGCAGTACTTC,CATRTGTVYEQYF
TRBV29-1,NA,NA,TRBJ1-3,TGCAGCGTTGGGGGGCCGGAAGGAAGGAGCACCATATATTTT,CSVGGPEGRSTIYF
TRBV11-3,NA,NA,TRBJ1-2,TGTGCCAGCAGCCAAATAGGGGGGGACGGCTACACCTTC,CASSQIGGDGYTF
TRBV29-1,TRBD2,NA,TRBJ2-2,TGCAGCGTCGCCAGGGGACTAGGGAGTGGCGGGGAGCTGTTTTTT,CSVARGLGSGGELFF
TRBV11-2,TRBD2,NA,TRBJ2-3,TGTGCCAGTCGGGGGGGTGGAGATACGCAGTATTTT,CASRGGGDTQYF
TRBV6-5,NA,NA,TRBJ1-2,TGTGCCAGCAGGCTTAGGGAGAGCTATGGCTACACCTTC,CASRLRESYGYTF
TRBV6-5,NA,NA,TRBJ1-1,TGTGCCAGCTTTGGGTTGCGGGCTTTCTTT,CASFGLRAFF
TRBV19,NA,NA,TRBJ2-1,TGTGCCACCACGAGCTCCTACAATGAGCAGTTCTTC,CATTSSYNEQFF
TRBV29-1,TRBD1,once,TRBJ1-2,TGCAGCGTGGAACGGACAGGGAAAGGTGGCGGCTACACCTTC,CSVERTGKGGGYTF
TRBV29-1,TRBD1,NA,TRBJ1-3,TGCAGCGGGACAGGGGACGGAAACACCATATATTTT,CSGTGDGNTIYF
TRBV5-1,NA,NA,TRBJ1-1,TGCGCCAGCAGCTCCCTCCAGGGACTCAACACTGAAGCTTTCTTT,CASSSLQGLNTEAFF
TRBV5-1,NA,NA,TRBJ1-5,TGCGCCAGCAGCTTGACTCTCAATCAGCCCCAGCATTTT,CASSLTLNQPQHF
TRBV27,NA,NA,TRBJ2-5,TGTGCCAGCAGTACGAGAGGGCTTGGAGAGACCCAGTACTTC,CASSTRGLGETQYF
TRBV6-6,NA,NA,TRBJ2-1,TGTGCCAGCAAAATAGCGGAATCCTACAATGAGCAGTTCTTC,CASKIAESYNEQFF
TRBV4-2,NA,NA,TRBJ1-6,TGTGCCAGCAGCCAGGGGGGTGGCCAACAGGCTGGGAATTCACCCCTCCACTTT,CASSQGGGQQAGNSPLHF
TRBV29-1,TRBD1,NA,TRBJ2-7,TGCAGCGCCTTATTTACTGGGACAGGGGCTTCGTTC,CSALFTGTGASF
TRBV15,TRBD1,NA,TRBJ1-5,TGTGCCACCGAACCGGGACAGGGTAATCAGCCCCAGCATTTT,CATEPGQGNQPQHF
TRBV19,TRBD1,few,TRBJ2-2,TGTGCCAGTAGTAGAGGGGGCAACACCGGGGAGCTGTTTTTT,CASSRGGNTGELFF
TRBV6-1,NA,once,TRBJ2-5,TGTGCCAGCAGTGACGCGGGCCTAGTCCCCGAGACCCAGTACTTC,CASSDAGLVPETQYF
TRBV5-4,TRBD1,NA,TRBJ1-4,TGTGCCAGCGGAGGACAGGGGGCTAATGAAAAACTGTTTTTT,CASGGQGANEKLFF
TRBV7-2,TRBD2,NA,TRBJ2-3,TGTGCCAGCGGATCTAGCGGTCGGGTGGATACGCAGTATTTT,CASGSSGRVDTQYF
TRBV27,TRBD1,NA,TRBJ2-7,TGTGCCAGCAGTCCCGACAGGGCAAACTACGAGGGGCAGTACTTC,CASSPDRANYEGQYF
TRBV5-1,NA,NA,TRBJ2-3,TGCGCCAGCACTCCCACAGACACAGATACGCAGTATTTT,CASTPTDTDTQYF
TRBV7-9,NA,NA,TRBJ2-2,TGTGCCAGCAGCCCACAGGGCAACACCGGGGAGCTGTTTTTT,CASSPQGNTGELFF
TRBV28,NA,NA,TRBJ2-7,TGTGCCAGCATGGGCTCACCGCCCTCCTACGAGCAGTACTTC,CASMGSPPSYEQYF
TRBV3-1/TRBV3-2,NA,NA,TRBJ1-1,TGTGCCAGCAGCCAGTTGGGCAGCAAGAACACTGAAGCTTTCTTT,CASSQLGSKNTEAFF
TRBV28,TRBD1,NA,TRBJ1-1,TGTGCCAGCAGTTTTCAAACAGGGGGCACTGAAGCTTTCTTT,CASSFQTGGTEAFF
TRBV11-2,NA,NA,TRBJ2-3,TGTGCCAGCAGCTTAGTACTTAGTTCCACAGATACGCAGTATTTT,CASSLVLSSTDTQYF
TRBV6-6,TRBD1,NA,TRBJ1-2,TGTGCCAGCAGGACCGGACAGGGACTTGGCTACACCTTC,CASRTGQGLGYTF
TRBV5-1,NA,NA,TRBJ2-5,TGCGCCAGCAGCTTGGCAGTACGGGGTGCGGGGCAAGAGACCCAGTACTTC,CASSLAVRGAGQETQYF
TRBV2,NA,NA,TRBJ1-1,TGTGCCAGCAGTCCCTATTCCACTGAAGCTTTCTTT,CASSPYSTEAFF
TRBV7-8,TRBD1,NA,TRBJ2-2,TGTGCCAGCAGCCAGGACAGGGTCACCGGGGAGCTGTTTTTT,CASSQDRVTGELFF
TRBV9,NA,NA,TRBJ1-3,TGTGCCAGCAGCATCCGGAGCTCTGGAAACACCATATATTTT,CASSIRSSGNTIYF
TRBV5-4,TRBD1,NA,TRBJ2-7,TGTGCCAGCAGCAGTAGGGGACAGGTCGAGCAGTACTTC,CASSSRGQVEQYF
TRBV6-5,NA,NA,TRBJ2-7,TGTGCCAGCAGCCGAGGACAGATAACCTACGAGCAGTACTTC,CASSRGQITYEQYF
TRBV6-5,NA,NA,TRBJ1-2,TGTGCCAGCACCTCCGGGAGGGGGGCAGGGGGCTACACCTTC,CASTSGRGAGGYTF
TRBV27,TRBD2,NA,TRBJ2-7,TGTGCCAGCAGGGGACTAGCGGGGTCCTACGAGCAGTACTTC,CASRGLAGSYEQYF
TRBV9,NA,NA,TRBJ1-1,TGTGCCAGCAGCGTAGGCCAGACTGAAGCTTTCTTT,CASSVGQTEAFF
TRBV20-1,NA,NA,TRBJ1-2,TGCAGTGCTAGTGGGGATGGTGGGGGCGGTTCCCACTATGGCTACACCTTC,CSASGDGGGGSHYGYTF
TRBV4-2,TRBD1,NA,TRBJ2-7,TGTGCCAGCAGCCAAGGACAGGGGGACTACGAGCAGTACTTC,CASSQGQGDYEQYF
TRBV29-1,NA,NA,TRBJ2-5,TGCGGAGCGGTTGAGGTCGGGGAGACCCAGTACTTC,CGAVEVGETQYF
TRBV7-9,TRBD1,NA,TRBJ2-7,TGTGCCAGCACCACGACAGGGGTGGGCTCCTACGAGCAGTACTTC,CASTTTGVGSYEQYF
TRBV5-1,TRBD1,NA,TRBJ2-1,TGCGCCAGCAGCTTTAGGCAGGGGGAAAAGCAGTTCTTC,CASSFRQGEKQFF
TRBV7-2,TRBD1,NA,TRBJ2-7,TGTGCCAGCAGCGACGGACAGGCCTACTCCTACGAGCAGTACTTC,CASSDGQAYSYEQYF
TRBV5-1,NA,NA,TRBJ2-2,TGCGCCAGCAGCTTGGGCGCGACAGTCCGAAACACCGGGGAGCTGTTTTTT,CASSLGATVRNTGELFF
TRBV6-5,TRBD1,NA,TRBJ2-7,TGTGCCAGTCCCGGGACAGTTTATTACGAGCAGTACTTC,CASPGTVYYEQYF
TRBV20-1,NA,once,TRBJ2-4,TGCAGTGCTAGTTCGTCCGCCAAAAACATTCAGTACTTC,CSASSSAKNIQYF
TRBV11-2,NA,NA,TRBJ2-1,TGTGCCAGCAGCCCATTAGGGGTTGAGAATGAGCAGTTCTTC,CASSPLGVENEQFF